A single sample is the source of the 24 T cell receptor beta chains below, sequenced in a study of blood T cell repertoires in COVID-19. Only in-frame clones appear in the TCRdb table, and some are missing; sequencing was by immunoSEQ multiplex PCR. The repertoire has roughly 140,000 clones, approximately 87% of them found once; the top ten carry roughly 3.9%. The sample taken for sequencing was PBMCs or T cells enriched from blood (not recorded which). The receptors shown here come from a man aged 45-65 years in a cohort exposed to, infected with or recovered from COVID-19 (not recorded which).

This clone has just a few counts. This rearrangement joins TRBV7-6 to TRBJ2-5; 12 positions match TRBD2. Germline assignment: CDR1 SGHVS and CDR2 FNYEAQ. The CDR3 covers 19 residues. Trimming at V came to 2 bases and at J to 2 bases, leaving 12 bases not matched to a gene. CDR3 in amino acids: CASSLPIPQTSGSQETQYF. CDR3 nucleotide sequence: TGTGCCAGCAGCTTACCTATCCCGCAGACTAGCGGGAGTCAAGAGACCCAGTACTTC.

The chain is built from TRBV11-2 and TRBJ2-7; 7 bases align to TRBD1. CDR1 is SGHAT, CDR2 FQNNGV, per germline. The CDR3 runs 16 residues. The trim removed 3 bases at V and 6 bases at J, leaving 14 bases unmatched. CDR3 in DNA: TGTGCCAGCAGCTTTCCACCGGGACAGACCTCCAGCGAGCAGTACTTC. It codes for CASSFPPGQTSSEQYF.

The gene calls are TRBV7-6 and TRBJ1-1; 12 positions match TRBD1. This CDR3 comprises 15 residues. Germline CDR1 is SGHVS and CDR2 is FNYEAQ. Trimming took 10 bases from V and 6 from J; bases not matched to a gene: 12. CDR3 sequence: CAIAGGTGGTAEAFF. Here the CDR3 DNA reads TGTGCCATCGCCGGAGGGACAGGGGGCACCGCTGAAGCTTTCTTT.

The table lists this clone with a few counts. CDR3: CASSHQTGRDQYF. In DNA, the CDR3 is TGTGCCAGCAGCCATCAGACAGGGAGAGACCAGTACTTC. The gene calls are TRBV14 and TRBJ2-5, with TRBD1 matching over 7 bases. Germline V gives CDR1 SGHDN, CDR2 FVKESK. The V segment lost 3 bases and the J segment 10 bases; nucleotides outside the gene matches: 8. This CDR3 region has 13 residues. Combining the CDR3 with reference TRBV14 and TRBJ2-5 gives the whole variable domain EAGVTQFPSHSVIEKGQTVTLRCDPISGHDNLYWYRRVMGKEIKFLLHFVKESKQDESGMPNNRFLAERTGGTYSTLKVQPAELEDSGVYFCASSHQTGRDQYFGPGTRLLVL.

This clone was found once. CDR3 DNA: TGTGCTAGTGGTACTAACATTCAGTACTTC. Translation: CASGTNIQYF. V is TRBV12-5 and J is TRBJ2-4; D uncertain. Deletions cut 5 bases from V and 7 bases from J, with 3 bases between. CDR3 length: 10 amino acids. CDR1 is LGHNT and CDR2 is FRNRAP in the germline V gene.

This clone was detected a few times. CDR3 bases: TGTGCCAGTAGCTCCCAGGGAAACAATCCTAACTATGGCTACACCTTC. Its protein is CASSSQGNNPNYGYTF. The chain carries TRBV19 and TRBJ1-2; tentative D call: TRBD1 (5 bases). Germline CDR1 is LNHDA and CDR2 is SQIVND (reference sequence). With 6 bases removed from V and 0 bases from J, the gap between germline ends came to 17 bases. This CDR3 has 16 amino acids.

In DNA, the CDR3 is TGTGCCAGCTCACCAAGCCTAGCGGGGCAAGAGACCCAGTACTTC. This encodes CASSPSLAGQETQYF. The J gene is TRBJ2-5, the V gene TRBV18, with TRBD2 matching over 9 bases. Germline assignment: CDR1 KGHSH and CDR2 LQKENI. The J segment lost 2 bases and the V segment lost 2 bases, leaving 3 bases of the junction unmatched. This CDR3 is 15 amino acids long. The whole variable domain, filled in from reference TRBV18 and TRBJ2-5, reads NAGVMQNPRHLVRRRGQEARLRCSPMKGHSHVYWYRQLPEEGLKFMVYLQKENIIDESGMPKERFSAEFPKEGPSILRIQQVVRGDSAAYFCASSPSLAGQETQYFGPGTRLLVL.

V gene TRBV28 combines with J gene TRBJ2-1; D is possibly TRBD1 (5 bases). The germline V gene encodes CDR1 MDHEN and CDR2 SYDVKM. The CDR3 is 14 amino acids. Trimming took 4 bases from V and 6 from J, leaving 13 bases between them. In DNA, the CDR3 is TGTGCCAGCAGTTCCCCCCTAAGGGGCAATGAGCAGTTCTTC. This gives the protein CASSSPLRGNEQFF.

The rearrangement uses TRBV12-3 or TRBV12-4 and TRBJ2-7; D not certain. V dropped 3 bases and J dropped 7 bases, with 7 bases sitting between them. The CDR3 covers 11 residues. This CDR3 is CASSFQKEQYF. The CDR3 region has the DNA TGTGCCAGCAGTTTCCAAAAAGAGCAGTACTTC.

This chain joins TRBV6-5 and TRBJ1-2, with 8 bases matching TRBD1. CDR1 is MNHEY, CDR2 SVGAGI, per germline. The CDR3 runs to 13 residues. V trimming: 2 bases; J trimming: 8 bases; junction bases outside the gene matches: 4. The CDR3 DNA follows: TGTGCCAGCAGTTACGCGGCAGGGGGCGGCTACACCTTC. This sequence encodes CASSYAAGGGYTF.

V is TRBV2 and J is TRBJ1-2; 8 positions agree with TRBD1. With V trimmed by 7 bases and J by 4 bases, 11 bases remained unmatched. Germline V CDR1 and CDR2: SNHLY, FYNNEI. The CDR3 has 15 residues. The CDR3 region has the DNA TGTGCCAGCATTCTGGACAGGGCAGGGATCTATGGCTACACCTTC. Translation: CASILDRAGIYGYTF.

The rearrangement uses TRBV9 and TRBJ2-1, with 7 bases aligning to TRBD1. The CDR3 has 16 amino acids. The germline V gene has CDR1 SGDLS and CDR2 YYNGEE. V dropped 1 base and J dropped 6; count of bases not matched to a gene: 10. CDR3 coding DNA: TGTGCCAGCAGCGTACGACAGGGATACTCTTTCAATGAGCAGTTCTTC. Protein sequence: CASSVRQGYSFNEQFF.

This clone was picked up a small number of times. V is TRBV3-1 (or the pseudogene TRBV3-2) and J is TRBJ1-1; D not certain. V was cut by 5 bases and J by 1 base, with 11 bases left in between. Germline V gives CDR1 LGHDT, CDR2 YNNKEL (reference sequence). CDR3 size: 14 residues. The CDR3 sequence is CASSFGGENTEAFF. The CDR3 nucleotides are TGTGCCAGCAGCTTCGGAGGAGAGAACACTGAAGCTTTCTTT.

The J gene is TRBJ2-5, the V gene TRBV3-1 (or the pseudogene TRBV3-2), with 14 bases fitting TRBD2. This CDR3 region has 16 residues. CDR1 and CDR2 (germline): LGHDT, YNNKEL (reference sequence). The ends lost 0 bases at V and 9 bases at J; junction bases unmatched: 6. CDR3 nucleotide sequence: TGTGCCAGCAGCCAAGATACCGGACTAGCGGGGGGATCCCAGTACTTC. Protein: CASSQDTGLAGGSQYF.

V gene TRBV3-1 (or the pseudogene TRBV3-2) combines with J gene TRBJ2-3, with 11 bases aligning to TRBD2. With V trimmed by 1 base and J by 4 bases, 10 bases remained unmatched. The CDR3 contains 18 residues. CDR1 and CDR2 (germline): LGHDT, YNNKEL (reference sequence). Written as DNA, the CDR3 is TGTGCCAGCAGCCAAGTTTTCCTAGCGGGAGGATCGGCAGATACGCAGTATTTT. Encoded protein: CASSQVFLAGGSADTQYF.

This clone was recorded a few times. The chain couples TRBV5-1 to TRBJ2-7, with 10 bases that match TRBD1. CDR1 and CDR2 from the germline V gene are SGHRS and YFSETQ. The CDR3 has 15 amino acids. Unmatched junction bases numbered 5, after V lost 4 bases and J lost 1 base. The CDR3 nucleotides read TGCGCCAGCAGCCCGACAGGGGGCCAGTCCTACGAGCAGTACTTC. It translates to CASSPTGGQSYEQYF.

This clone was seen ten or more times. The rearrangement links TRBV6-1 to TRBJ1-4; a possible D gene is TRBD1 (6 bases). Germline CDR1 reads MNHNS; CDR2 reads SASEGT. This CDR3 is built from 14 residues. The V end lost 3 bases, the J end lost 4 bases, and 9 bases lay between the germline ends. CDR3 bases: TGTGCCAGCAGTGACGGGGGGCTTAATGAAAAACTGTTTTTT. Protein: CASSDGGLNEKLFF.

The chain couples TRBV5-4 to TRBJ2-5; D remains unclear. This CDR3 contains 13 residues. V was cut by 1 base and J by 3 bases, with 7 bases left in between. Germline V gene lookup returns CDR1 SGHNT and CDR2 YYREEE (reference sequence). The CDR3 loop is CASSLPGKETQYF. CDR3 in DNA: TGTGCCAGCAGCTTGCCAGGAAAAGAGACCCAGTACTTC. The full variable domain, its missing parts supplied by reference TRBV5-4 and TRBJ2-5, is ETGVTQSPTHLIKTRGQQVTLRCSSQSGHNTVSWYQQALGQGPQFIFQYYREEENGRGNFPPRFSGLQFPNYSSELNVNALELDDSALYLCASSLPGKETQYFGPGTRLLVL.

The gene calls are TRBV7-2 and TRBJ1-2; the match to TRBD1 covers 12 bases. The CDR3 contains 17 residues. Germline CDR1 reads SGHTA; CDR2 reads FQGNSA. V trimming: 1 base; J trimming: 8 bases; junction bases outside the gene matches: 11. The CDR3 DNA follows: TGTGCCAGCAGCTTAGGCCAGCCGGGACAGGGGGCTGGGGGCTACACCTTC. It codes for CASSLGQPGQGAGGYTF. The full variable domain, rest sourced from reference TRBV7-2 and TRBJ1-2, is GAGVSQSPSNKVTEKGKDVELRCDPISGHTALYWYRQSLGQGLEFLIYFQGNSAPDKSGLPSDRFSAERTGGSVSTLTIQRTQQEDSAVYLCASSLGQPGQGAGGYTFGSGTRLTVV.

About this clone itself: Other DNA sequences in the sample encode the same CDR3. V and J are TRBV9 and TRBJ2-1; a weak D match, TRBD2 (6 bases). V was clipped by 0 bases and J by 1 base, with 8 bases between them. The CDR3 has 15 amino acids. CDR1 is SGDLS and CDR2 is YYNGEE in the germline V gene. CDR3 amino acids: CASSVGDSSYNEQFF. DNA for the CDR3: TGTGCCAGCAGCGTAGGGGACTCATCCTACAATGAGCAGTTCTTC.

The chain has TRBV5-1 and TRBJ2-5; a weak D match, TRBD2 (6 bases). The CDR3 has 13 residues. V lost 0 bases and J 5 bases, leaving 8 bases between the germline ends. Germline values: CDR1 SGHRS, CDR2 YFSETQ. CDR3 coding DNA: TGCGCCAGCAGCTTGGAGGCGGGGGAGACCCAGTACTTC. Protein sequence: CASSLEAGETQYF.

The J gene is TRBJ1-3, the V gene TRBV5-8, with D uncertain. Per the germline V gene, CDR1 is SGHTS and CDR2 is YDEGEE. CDR3 length: 16 amino acids. V lost 0 bases and J lost 4, with 14 bases in between. CDR3 DNA: TGTGCCAGCAGCTTGGCTAGGGAGCTCTTGGGAAACACCATATATTTT. Translating it yields CASSLARELLGNTIYF.

This clone has a handful of counts. The J gene is TRBJ1-5, the V gene TRBV6-2 or TRBV6-3, with D uncertain. This CDR3 has 15 residues. The germline CDR1 and CDR2 sequences are MNHEY and SVGEGT. Trimming took off 5 bases at V and 0 bases at J, with 11 bases between the two ends. The CDR3 protein is CASSLLGVSNQPQHF. The CDR3 DNA reads TGTGCCAGCAGTCTATTAGGAGTTAGCAATCAGCCCCAGCATTTT.

CDR3 sequence: CASSYWEETQYF. As DNA, the CDR3 is TGTGCCAGCAGCTACTGGGAGGAGACCCAGTACTTC. This chain uses TRBV12-3 or TRBV12-4 with TRBJ2-5, with D possibly matching TRBD2 (5 bases). The CDR3 is 12 amino acids. The V end lost 6 bases, the J end lost 5 bases, and 10 bases lay between the germline ends.